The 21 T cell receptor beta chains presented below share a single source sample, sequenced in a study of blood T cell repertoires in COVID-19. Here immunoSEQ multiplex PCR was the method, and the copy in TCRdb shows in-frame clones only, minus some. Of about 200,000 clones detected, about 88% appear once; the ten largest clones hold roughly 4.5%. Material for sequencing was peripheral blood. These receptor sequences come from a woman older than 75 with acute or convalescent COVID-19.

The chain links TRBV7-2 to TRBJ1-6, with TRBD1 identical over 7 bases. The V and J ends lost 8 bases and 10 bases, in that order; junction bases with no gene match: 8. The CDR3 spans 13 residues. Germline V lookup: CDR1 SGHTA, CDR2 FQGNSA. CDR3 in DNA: TGTGCCAGCGGAACGTACAGGGGATCACCCCTCCACTTT. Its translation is CASGTYRGSPLHF.

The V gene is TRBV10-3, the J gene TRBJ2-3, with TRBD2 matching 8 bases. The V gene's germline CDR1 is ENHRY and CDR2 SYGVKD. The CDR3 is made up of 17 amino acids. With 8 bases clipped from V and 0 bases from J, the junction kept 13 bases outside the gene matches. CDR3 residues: CAIRPIHGRGSTDTQYF. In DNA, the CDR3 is TGTGCCATCCGCCCAATCCACGGGAGGGGTAGCACAGATACGCAGTATTTT.

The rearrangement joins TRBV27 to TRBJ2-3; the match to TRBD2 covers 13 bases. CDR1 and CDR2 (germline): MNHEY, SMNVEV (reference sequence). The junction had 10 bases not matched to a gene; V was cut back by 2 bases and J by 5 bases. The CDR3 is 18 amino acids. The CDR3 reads CASSLRWTSGSYRDTQYF. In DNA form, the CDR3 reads TGTGCCAGCAGTTTACGTTGGACTAGCGGGAGTTATAGAGATACGCAGTATTTT.

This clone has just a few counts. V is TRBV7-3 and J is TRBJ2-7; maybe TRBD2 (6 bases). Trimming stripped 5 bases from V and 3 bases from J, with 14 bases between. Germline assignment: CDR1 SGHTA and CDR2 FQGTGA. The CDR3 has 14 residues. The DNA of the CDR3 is TGTGCCAGCAGCCCCTCCGCGGGGAACTACGAGCAGTACTTC. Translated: CASSPSAGNYEQYF.

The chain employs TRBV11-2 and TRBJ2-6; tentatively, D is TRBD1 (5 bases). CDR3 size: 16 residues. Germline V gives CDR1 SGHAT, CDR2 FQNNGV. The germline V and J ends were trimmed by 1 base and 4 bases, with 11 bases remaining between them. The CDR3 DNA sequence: TGTGCCAGCAGCTTAGTGGCAGGGTTCGGGGCCAACGTCCTGACTTTC. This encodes CASSLVAGFGANVLTF.

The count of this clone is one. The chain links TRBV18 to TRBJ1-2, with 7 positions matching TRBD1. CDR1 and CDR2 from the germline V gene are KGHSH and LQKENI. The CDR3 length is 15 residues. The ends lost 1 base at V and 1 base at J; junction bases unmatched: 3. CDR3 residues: CASSPLGQINYGYTF. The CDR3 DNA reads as TGTGCCAGCTCACCACTGGGACAGATTAACTATGGCTACACCTTC. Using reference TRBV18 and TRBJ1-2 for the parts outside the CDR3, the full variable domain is NAGVMQNPRHLVRRRGQEARLRCSPMKGHSHVYWYRQLPEEGLKFMVYLQKENIIDESGMPKERFSAEFPKEGPSILRIQQVVRGDSAAYFCASSPLGQINYGYTFGSGTRLTVV.

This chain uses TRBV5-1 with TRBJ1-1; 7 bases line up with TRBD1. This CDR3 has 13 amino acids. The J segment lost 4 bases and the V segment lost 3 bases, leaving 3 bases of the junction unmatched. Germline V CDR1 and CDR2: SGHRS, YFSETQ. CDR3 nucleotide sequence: TGCGCCAGCAGCTCGACAGGGTTCACTGAAGCTTTCTTT. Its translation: CASSSTGFTEAFF. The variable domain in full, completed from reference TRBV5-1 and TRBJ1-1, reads KAGVTQTPRYLIKTRGQQVTLSCSPISGHRSVSWYQQTPGQGLQFLFEYFSETQRNKGNFPGRFSGRQFSNSRSEMNVSTLELGDSALYLCASSSTGFTEAFFGQGTRLTVV.

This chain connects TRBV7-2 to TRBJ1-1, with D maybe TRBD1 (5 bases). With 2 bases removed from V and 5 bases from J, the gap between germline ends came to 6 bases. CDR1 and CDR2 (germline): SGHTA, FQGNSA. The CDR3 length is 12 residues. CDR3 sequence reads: CASSLSGTEAFF. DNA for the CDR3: TGTGCCAGCAGCTTATCAGGGACTGAAGCTTTCTTT.

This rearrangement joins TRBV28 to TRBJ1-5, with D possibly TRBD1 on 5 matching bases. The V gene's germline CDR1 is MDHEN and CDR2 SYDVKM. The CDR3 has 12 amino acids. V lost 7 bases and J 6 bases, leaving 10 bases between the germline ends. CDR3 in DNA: TGTGCCAGCAATCAGGGCCCTCAGCCCCAGCATTTT. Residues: CASNQGPQPQHF.

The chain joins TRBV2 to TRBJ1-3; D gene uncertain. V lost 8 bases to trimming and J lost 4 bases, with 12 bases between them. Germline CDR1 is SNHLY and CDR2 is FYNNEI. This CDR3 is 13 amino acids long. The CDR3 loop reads CASGDYIGNTIYF. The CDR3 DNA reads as TGTGCCAGCGGAGATTACATAGGAAACACCATATATTTT.

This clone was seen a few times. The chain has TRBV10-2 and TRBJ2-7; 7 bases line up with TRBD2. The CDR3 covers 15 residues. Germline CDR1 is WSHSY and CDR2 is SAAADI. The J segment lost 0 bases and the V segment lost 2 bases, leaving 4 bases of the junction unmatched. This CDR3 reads CASSEAGGSSYEQYF. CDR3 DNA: TGCGCCAGCAGTGAGGCCGGGGGGAGCTCCTACGAGCAGTACTTC.

The CDR3 loop is CASSLGGAGNTGELFF. For the CDR3, the DNA is TGTGCCAGCAGCCTAGGGGGAGCGGGGAACACCGGGGAGCTGTTTTTT. This rearrangement joins TRBV7-2 to TRBJ2-2, with D possibly called TRBD1 or TRBD2 (6 bases each). This CDR3 spans 16 amino acids. Germline V CDR1 and CDR2: SGHTA, FQGNSA. Deletions cut 5 bases from V and 1 base from J, with 14 bases between.

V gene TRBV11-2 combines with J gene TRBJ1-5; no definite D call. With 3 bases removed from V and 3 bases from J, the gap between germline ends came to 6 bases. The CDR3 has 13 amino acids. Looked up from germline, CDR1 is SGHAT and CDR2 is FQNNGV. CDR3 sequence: CASSLSLNQPQHF. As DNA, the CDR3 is TGTGCCAGCAGCTTGAGCCTCAATCAGCCCCAGCATTTT. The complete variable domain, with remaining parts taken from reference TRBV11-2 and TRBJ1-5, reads EAGVAQSPRYKIIEKRQSVAFWCNPISGHATLYWYQQILGQGPKLLIQFQNNGVVDDSQLPKDRFSAERLKGVDSTLKIQPAKLEDSAVYLCASSLSLNQPQHFGDGTRLSIL.

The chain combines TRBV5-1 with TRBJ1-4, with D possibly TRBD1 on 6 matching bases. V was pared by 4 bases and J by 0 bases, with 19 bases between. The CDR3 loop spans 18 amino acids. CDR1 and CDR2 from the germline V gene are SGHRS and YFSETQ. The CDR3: CASSPFLTGYATNEKLFF. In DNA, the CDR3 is TGCGCCAGCAGCCCGTTCTTGACAGGCTACGCAACTAATGAAAAACTGTTTTTT. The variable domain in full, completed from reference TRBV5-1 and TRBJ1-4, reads KAGVTQTPRYLIKTRGQQVTLSCSPISGHRSVSWYQQTPGQGLQFLFEYFSETQRNKGNFPGRFSGRQFSNSRSEMNVSTLELGDSALYLCASSPFLTGYATNEKLFFGSGTQLSVL.

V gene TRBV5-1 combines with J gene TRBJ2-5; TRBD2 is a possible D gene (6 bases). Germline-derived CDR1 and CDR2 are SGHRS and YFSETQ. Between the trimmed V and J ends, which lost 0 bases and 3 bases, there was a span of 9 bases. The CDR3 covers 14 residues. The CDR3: CASSLGGTEETQYF. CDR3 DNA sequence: TGCGCCAGCAGCTTGGGAGGGACTGAAGAGACCCAGTACTTC.

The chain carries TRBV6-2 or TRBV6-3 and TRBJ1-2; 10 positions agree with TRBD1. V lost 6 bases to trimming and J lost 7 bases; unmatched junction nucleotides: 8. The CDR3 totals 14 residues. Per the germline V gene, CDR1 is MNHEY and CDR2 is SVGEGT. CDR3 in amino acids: CASSGQGERIGYTF. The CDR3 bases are TGTGCCAGCAGCGGACAGGGGGAAAGAATTGGCTACACCTTC.

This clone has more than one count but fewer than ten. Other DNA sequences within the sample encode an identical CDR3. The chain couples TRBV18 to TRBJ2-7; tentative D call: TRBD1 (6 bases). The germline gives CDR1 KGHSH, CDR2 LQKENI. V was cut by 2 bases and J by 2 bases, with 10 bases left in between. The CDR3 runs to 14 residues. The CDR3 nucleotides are TGTGCCAGCTCACCAGGACAGCTTACCTACGAGCAGTACTTC. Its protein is CASSPGQLTYEQYF. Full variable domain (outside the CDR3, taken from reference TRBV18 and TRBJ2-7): NAGVMQNPRHLVRRRGQEARLRCSPMKGHSHVYWYRQLPEEGLKFMVYLQKENIIDESGMPKERFSAEFPKEGPSILRIQQVVRGDSAAYFCASSPGQLTYEQYFGPGTRLTVT.

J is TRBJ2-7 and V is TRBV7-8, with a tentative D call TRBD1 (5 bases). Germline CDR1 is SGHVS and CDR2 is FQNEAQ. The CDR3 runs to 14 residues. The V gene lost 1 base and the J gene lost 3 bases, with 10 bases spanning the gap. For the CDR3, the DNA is TGTGCCAGCAGCTTAGATGGCAGGGTCTACGAGCAGTACTTC. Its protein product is CASSLDGRVYEQYF.

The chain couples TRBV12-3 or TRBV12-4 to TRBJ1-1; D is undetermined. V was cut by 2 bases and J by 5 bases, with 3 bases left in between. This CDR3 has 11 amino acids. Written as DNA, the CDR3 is TGTGCCAGCAGTTTACATACTGAAGCTTTCTTT. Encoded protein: CASSLHTEAFF.

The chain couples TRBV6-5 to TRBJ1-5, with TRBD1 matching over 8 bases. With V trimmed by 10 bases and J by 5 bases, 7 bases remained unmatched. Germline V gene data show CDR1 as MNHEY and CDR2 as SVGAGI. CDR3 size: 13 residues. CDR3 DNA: TGTGCCATCATCGGGACAGGTCATCAGCCCCAGCATTTT. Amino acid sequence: CAIIGTGHQPQHF.

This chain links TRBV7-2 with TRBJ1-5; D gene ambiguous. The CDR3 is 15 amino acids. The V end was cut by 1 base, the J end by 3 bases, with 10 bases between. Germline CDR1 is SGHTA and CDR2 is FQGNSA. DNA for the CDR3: TGTGCCAGCAGCTTAGTGGGCCAATACAATCAGCCCCAGCATTTT. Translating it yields CASSLVGQYNQPQHF.